These 9 T cell receptor beta chains originate from one sample sequenced in a study of CD8 T cells in Susac syndrome. Reverse transcription of roughly 0.5 to 1 ug RNA used random hexamers. TCRdb passed the immunoSEQ multiplex PCR reads through MiXCR, listing each CDR3 protein once. The profile shows some 250,000 distinct CDR3 sequences, around 96% of them singletons. Sequencing was carried out using CD4+ T cells from PBMCs. The receptors originated from a human donor with Susac syndrome.

The CDR3: CSASKLTGELFF. CDR3 bases: TGCAGTGCGTCGAAGTTGACCGGGGAGCTGTTTTTT. The chain carries TRBV20-1 and TRBJ2-2; D is unclear. Germline V gives CDR1 DFQATT, CDR2 SNEGSKA (reference sequence). The CDR3 is 12 residues long. V was clipped by 6 bases and J by 5 bases, with 10 bases between them.

The V and J genes are TRBV15 and TRBJ2-5; D call uncertain. The CDR3 is made up of 11 amino acids. Per germline, CDR1 LNHNV and CDR2 YYDKDF (reference sequence). V shed 0 bases and J shed 4 bases, with 0 bases lying between them. CDR3 region: CATSREETQYF. CDR3 in DNA: TGTGCCACCAGCAGAGAAGAGACCCAGTACTTC.

For this clonotype: One end of the junction does not line up with germline, which may come from a read error. The chain links TRBV7-7 to TRBJ2-5; D may correspond to TRBD1 or TRBD2 (5 bases each). The germline V gene encodes CDR1 SSHAT and CDR2 FNYEAQ (reference sequence). CDR3 size: 13 residues. CDR3 in amino acids: CASSPTHGANQYF. The CDR3 nucleotides read TGTGCTAGCAGCCCAACACACGGGGCTAACCAGTACTTC.

The chain employs TRBV14 and TRBJ1-3, with unresolved D. Germline CDR1 and CDR2: SGHDN and FVKESK. Trimming shortened V by 1 base and J by 4 bases, and 5 bases separated the two germline ends. The CDR3 is 13 amino acids. CDR3 bases: TGTGCCAGCAGCCAAGTCGTGGGAAACACCATATATTTT. Translating gives CASSQVVGNTIYF. The whole variable domain, remainder taken from reference TRBV14 and TRBJ1-3, is EAGVTQFPSHSVIEKGQTVTLRCDPISGHDNLYWYRRVMGKEIKFLLHFVKESKQDESGMPNNRFLAERTGGTYSTLKVQPAELEDSGVYFCASSQVVGNTIYFGEGSWLTVV.

The genes are TRBV9 and TRBJ1-1; D unresolved. V lost 2 bases, J lost 7 bases, and 6 bases lay in between. Germline lookup yields CDR1 SGDLS and CDR2 YYNGEE. The CDR3 length is 11 residues. The CDR3: CASSVQGEAFF. CDR3 sequence (DNA): TGTGCCAGCAGCGTTCAAGGTGAAGCTTTCTTT.

The chain links TRBV6-5 to TRBJ1-1; D gene ambiguous. V was pared by 6 bases and J by 8 bases, with 16 bases between. Germline CDR1 is MNHEY and CDR2 is SVGAGI. This CDR3 has 13 residues. Here the CDR3 reads CASSLRWAREAFF. CDR3 sequence (DNA): TGTGCCAGCAGCCTACGGTGGGCGCGGGAAGCTTTCTTT.

The V call is TRBV30, the J call TRBJ1-4; D not certain. Germline V gene sequence: CDR1 GTSNPN, CDR2 SVGIG (reference sequence). The CDR3 loop spans 13 amino acids. The V gene lost 0 bases and the J gene lost 11 bases, with 13 bases spanning the gap. The CDR3 loop is CAWSVFRREKLFF. Written as DNA, the CDR3 is TGTGCCTGGAGTGTATTTCGAAGGGAGAAACTGTTTTTT. The variable domain in full, with the rest retrieved from reference TRBV30 and TRBJ1-4, is SQTIHQWPATLVQPVGSPLSLECTVEGTSNPNLYWYRQAAGRGLQLLFYSVGIGQISSEVPQNLSASRPQDRQFILSSKKLLLSDSGFYLCAWSVFRREKLFFGSGTQLSVL.

The chain employs TRBV9 and TRBJ2-1; D might be TRBD1 (6 bases). The V end lost 0 bases, the J end lost 3 bases, and 10 bases lay between the germline ends. CDR3 length: 15 residues. Germline V CDR1 and CDR2: SGDLS, YYNGEE. CDR3 DNA sequence: TGTGCCAGCAGCGTAGATGGGGGCCGCTACAATGAGCAGTTCTTC. Protein: CASSVDGGRYNEQFF.

The J gene is TRBJ1-2, the V gene TRBV25-1; no definite D call. The V end was cut by 8 bases, the J end by 7 bases, with 14 bases between. The CDR3 sequence is 12 residues long. Per the germline V gene, CDR1 is MGHDK and CDR2 is SYGVNS. In DNA form, the CDR3 reads TGTGCCAGCCTCCGGGAAGGTGCTGGCTACACCTTC. The encoded protein is CASLREGAGYTF.